The clone carrying this T cell receptor beta chain occurred a few times. V shed 7 bases, J shed 5 bases, and the junction held 10 bases outside the gene matches. CDR1 and CDR2 from the germline V gene are MDHEN and SYDVKM. CDR3 size: 14 residues. This specimen belongs to a study of blood T cell repertoires in COVID-19. Assay used: immunoSEQ multiplex PCR; TCRdb lists only in-frame clones, some missing. The sample consists of 85,000 to 130,000 clones, around 90% of them appearing once. The chain employs TRBV28 and TRBJ1-1, with TRBD1 matching over 7 bases. Sequenced input: peripheral blood. This clonotype was obtained from a woman in her sixties or seventies with acute or convalescent COVID-19. This chain's CDR3 is CASKPRQGRTEAFF. For the CDR3, the DNA is TGTGCCAGCAAACCCCGACAGGGAAGGACTGAAGCTTTCTTT.